Listed below are T cell receptor beta chains from one sample, sequenced in a study of blood T cell repertoires in COVID-19. TCRdb's copy holds only in-frame clones and misses some; the assay was immunoSEQ multiplex PCR. The repertoire has 40,000 to 60,000 clones, 70% to 90% of them found once; the top ten carry about 3%. Specimen: peripheral blood. The receptors were sampled from an elderly woman with COVID-19, enrolled during active disease. Each CDR3 is given with its conserved first and last residue. D genes are given only for firm matches. Rows give clone size only sometimes, using once, few, many, or a class for an expanded clone.

TRBV21-1	-	TRBJ2-7	-	CARPPRRVSYEQYF	TGTGCCAGACCCCCCAGGCGCGTATCCTACGAGCAGTACTTC
TRBV28	once	TRBJ2-3	-	CASRGDLGQTLSTDTQYF	TGTGCCAGCAGGGGGGACCTAGGACAGACCTTAAGCACAGATACGCAGTATTTT
TRBV18	-	TRBJ1-1	TRBD1	CASSPVRDRVRSASLGAFF	TGTGCCAGCTCACCAGTGCGGGACAGGGTTAGATCAGCTTCCCTTGGAGCTTTCTTT
TRBV11-3	-	TRBJ2-1	-	CASSDRFRSAYNEQFF	TGTGCCAGCAGCGACAGATTCCGGAGCGCCTACAATGAGCAGTTCTTC
TRBV28	-	TRBJ1-4	-	CASSPSGGTLNEKLFF	TGTGCCAGCAGTCCAAGCGGGGGAACCCTTAATGAAAAACTGTTTTTT
TRBV27	few	TRBJ1-6	-	CASSLSRVSYNSPLHF	TGTGCCAGCAGTTTATCCAGGGTATCCTATAATTCACCCCTCCACTTT
TRBV5-1	once	TRBJ2-1	TRBD1	CASSLGGQGALNEQFF	TGCGCCAGCAGCCTGGGGGGACAGGGGGCTTTAAATGAGCAGTTCTTC
TRBV7-9	-	TRBJ2-3	-	CASSLEGGTGYF	TGTGCCAGCAGCTTAGAAGGCGGCACGGGGTATTTT
TRBV7-2	-	TRBJ2-7	-	CASSAQGHGIPGEQYF	TGTGCCAGCAGCGCGCAAGGCCACGGAATCCCAGGGGAGCAGTACTTC
TRBV18	once	TRBJ1-5	-	CASSPRMAVNQPQHF	TGTGCCAGCTCCCCCAGAATGGCAGTCAATCAGCCCCAGCATTTT
TRBV12-3/TRBV12-4	-	TRBJ2-1	-	CASSLLGAGEQFF	TGTGCCAGCAGTTTACTGGGGGCGGGTGAGCAGTTCTTC
TRBV18	-	TRBJ2-1	TRBD2	CASSPPGTSGSDEQFF	TGTGCCAGCTCACCACCCGGGACTAGCGGGAGTGATGAGCAGTTCTTC
TRBV7-9	once	TRBJ1-2	TRBD1	CASSLRQGGSYGYTF	TGTGCCAGCAGCTTGAGACAGGGTGGTAGCTATGGCTACACCTTC
TRBV6-5	-	TRBJ2-5	TRBD2	CARAAGGRETQYF	TGTGCCAGAGCAGCGGGGGGGCGCGAGACCCAGTACTTC
TRBV6-6	few	TRBJ1-5	-	CASVGGSTNQPQHF	TGTGCCAGCGTGGGGGGAAGCACCAATCAGCCCCAGCATTTT
TRBV6-4	-	TRBJ2-3	TRBD2	CASSAGTSGSSYTQYF	TGTGCCAGCAGTGCTGGGACTAGCGGGAGCTCATATACGCAGTATTTT
TRBV19	-	TRBJ2-2	-	CASTWGGRTGELFF	TGTGCCAGCACCTGGGGGGGGCGCACCGGGGAGCTGTTTTTT
TRBV11-2	-	TRBJ2-7	-	CASSPLRRGLVYEQYF	TGTGCCAGCAGCCCATTGAGGCGAGGGCTAGTCTACGAGCAGTACTTC
TRBV7-7	-	TRBJ2-3	TRBD1	CASSRQGASTDTQYF	TGTGCTAGCAGCCGACAGGGGGCCAGCACAGATACGCAGTATTTT
TRBV28	-	TRBJ1-2	-	CASSRGGGPNYGYTF	TGTGCCAGCAGCCGCGGCGGGGGACCCAACTATGGCTACACCTTC
TRBV12-3/TRBV12-4	few	TRBJ1-1	-	CASTPDRNTEAFF	TGTGCCAGCACTCCGGACAGGAACACTGAAGCTTTCTTT
TRBV25-1	-	TRBJ1-1	TRBD1	CASSELEGADTEAFF	TGTGCCAGCAGTGAATTGGAGGGGGCTGACACTGAAGCTTTCTTT
TRBV5-1	-	TRBJ2-7	TRBD1	CASSSVAGTGSHEQYF	TGCGCCAGCAGCTCGGTGGCCGGGACAGGGAGCCACGAGCAGTACTTC
TRBV4-1	-	TRBJ2-7	-	CASSQAGREEQYF	TGCGCCAGCAGCCAAGCGGGAAGGGAAGAGCAGTACTTC
TRBV5-6	-	TRBJ2-1	TRBD2	CASTGGSYNEQFF	TGTGCCAGCACGGGGGGGTCCTACAATGAGCAGTTCTTC
TRBV18	-	TRBJ1-5	TRBD1	CASSPWDDRENSNQPQHF	TGTGCCAGCTCCCCGTGGGATGACAGGGAGAATAGCAATCAGCCCCAGCATTTT
TRBV5-3	-	TRBJ1-2	TRBD1	CARSPRDRGYDHGYTF	TGTGCCAGAAGCCCACGAGACAGGGGGTATGATCATGGCTACACCTTC